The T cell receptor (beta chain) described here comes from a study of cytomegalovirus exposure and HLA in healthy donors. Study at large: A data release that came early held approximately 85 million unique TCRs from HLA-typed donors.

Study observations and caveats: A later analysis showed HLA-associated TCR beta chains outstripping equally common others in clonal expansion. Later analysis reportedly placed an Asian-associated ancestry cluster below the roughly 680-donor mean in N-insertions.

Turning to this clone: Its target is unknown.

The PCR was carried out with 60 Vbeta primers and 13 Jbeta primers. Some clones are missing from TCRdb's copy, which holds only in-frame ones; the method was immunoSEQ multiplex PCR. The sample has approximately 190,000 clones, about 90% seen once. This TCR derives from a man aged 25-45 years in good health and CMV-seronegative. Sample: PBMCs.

CDR3 in DNA: TGTGCCAGCAGCCCCCTTGTGGGCAGGGCCGGGGAGCTGTTTTTT. It encodes CASSPLVGRAGELFF. V is TRBV9 and J is TRBJ2-2; perhaps TRBD1 as D (5 bases). The CDR3 length is 15 residues. CDR1 SGDLS and CDR2 YYNGEE come from the germline V gene. Trimming removed 4 bases at V and 6 bases at J, with 16 bases between.